The 20 T cell receptor beta chains in this list originate from one sample, sequenced in a study of blood T cell repertoires in COVID-19. TCRdb's table, derived via immunoSEQ multiplex PCR, lists solely in-frame clones and lacks some. This sample has about 150,000 clones, with roughly 90% found just once. Material: peripheral blood. Receptor source: a human donor in a cohort sampled during active COVID-19.

Worth noting for this clone: The same CDR3 arises from other DNA sequences in this sample as well. This chain links TRBV2 with TRBJ1-4, with TRBD1 matching 12 bases. V lost 6 bases and J lost 3; bases outside the gene matches: 5. CDR3 length: 16 residues. Germline V gene lookup returns CDR1 SNHLY and CDR2 FYNNEI. The CDR3 here is CASRRDRGPSNEKLFF. As DNA, the CDR3 is TGTGCCAGCAGGAGGGACAGGGGGCCTTCTAATGAAAAACTGTTTTTT.

The rearrangement uses TRBV5-1 and TRBJ1-1; the match to TRBD1 covers 9 bases. In germline, CDR1 is SGHRS, CDR2 YFSETQ. The length of the CDR3 is 14 residues. V trimming: 0 bases; J trimming: 11 bases; junction bases outside the gene matches: 8. CDR3 nucleotides: TGCGCCAGCAGCTTGGATCCCGGGACAGGGAACGCTTTCTTT. This encodes CASSLDPGTGNAFF.

The chain is built from TRBV5-1 and TRBJ2-7; D may be TRBD2 (5 bases). The CDR3 has 15 residues. Per germline, CDR1 SGHRS and CDR2 YFSETQ. V lost 2 bases and J 6 bases, leaving 18 bases between the germline ends. The DNA for the CDR3 is TGCGCCAGCAGCTTCTTGGAGGCTAGCTCCGGCGAGCAGTACTTC. Its protein product is CASSFLEASSGEQYF.

Worth noting for this clone: The junction departs from germline at one end; a sequencing error may be responsible. This sequence joins TRBV7-3 and TRBJ2-5; unclear D gene. The CDR3 length is 16 residues. CDR1 SGHTA and CDR2 FQGTGA come from the germline V gene. CDR3: CASSLRGASSEETQYF. The DNA for the CDR3 is TGTGCCAGCAGCTTAAGAGGAGCGAGTTCGGAAGAAACCCAGTACTTC.

The rearrangement links TRBV2 to TRBJ2-7, with a tentative D call TRBD1 (5 bases). CDR1 is SNHLY and CDR2 is FYNNEI in the germline V gene. The CDR3 contains 12 residues. Trimming took 5 bases from V and 3 from J, leaving 8 bases between them. The CDR3 DNA reads as TGTGCCAGCAGTTATGACAGCTACGAGCAGTACTTC. Its protein is CASSYDSYEQYF.

The chain recombines TRBV9 with TRBJ1-3; D remains unclear. CDR3 length: 14 residues. V was clipped by 0 bases and J by 4 bases, with 8 bases between them. Germline V lookup: CDR1 SGDLS, CDR2 YYNGEE. The CDR3: CASSVGGPGNTIYF. CDR3 bases: TGTGCCAGCAGCGTAGGAGGCCCCGGAAACACCATATATTTT.

The rearrangement uses TRBV27 and TRBJ2-3, with D unclear. Germline CDR1 is MNHEY and CDR2 is SMNVEV (reference sequence). V lost 0 bases and J 8 bases, leaving 18 bases between the germline ends. CDR3 length: 16 residues. The CDR3 bases are TGTGCCAGCAGTTTATCGAGTGTGGGCCCAACCTTTACGCAGTATTTT. Translating gives CASSLSSVGPTFTQYF.

This rearrangement joins TRBV2 to TRBJ2-7; 8 bases match TRBD1. The V and J ends lost 8 bases and 4 bases, in that order; junction bases with no gene match: 13. Germline assignment: CDR1 SNHLY and CDR2 FYNNEI. The CDR3 spans 15 residues. The CDR3 sequence is CASGAIGTGIYEQYF. CDR3 DNA: TGTGCCAGCGGCGCTATCGGGACAGGCATTTACGAGCAGTACTTC. Looking up the rest from reference TRBV2 and TRBJ2-7 gives the full variable domain: EPEVTQTPSHQVTQMGQEVILRCVPISNHLYFYWYRQILGQKVEFLVSFYNNEISEKSEIFDDQFSVERPDGSNFTLKIRSTKLEDSAMYFCASGAIGTGIYEQYFGPGTRLTVT.

This chain connects TRBV7-9 to TRBJ2-5; 9 bases align to TRBD2. From germline, CDR1 is SEHNR and CDR2 FQNEAQ (reference sequence). The trim removed 11 bases at V and 4 bases at J, leaving 8 bases unmatched. The CDR3 is 13 amino acids. CDR3 sequence reads: CAGGLAGGETQYF. The CDR3 DNA follows: TGTGCCGGGGGACTAGCTGGGGGAGAGACCCAGTACTTC.

The chain recombines TRBV5-4 with TRBJ1-3, with a weak D call TRBD1 (5 bases). CDR1 and CDR2 (germline): SGHNT, YYREEE (reference sequence). This CDR3 is 15 amino acids long. With 0 bases removed from V and 2 bases from J, the gap between germline ends came to 9 bases. This CDR3 is CASSLGGAAGNTIYF. Written as DNA, the CDR3 is TGTGCCAGCAGCTTGGGCGGGGCCGCTGGAAACACCATATATTTT.

The rearrangement uses TRBV3-1 (or the pseudogene TRBV3-2) and TRBJ2-7; TRBD1 agrees at 7 bases. With V trimmed by 2 bases and J by 2 bases, 3 bases remained unmatched. Per germline, CDR1 LGHDT and CDR2 YNNKEL (reference sequence). The CDR3 has 14 residues. CDR3 bases: TGTGCCAGCAGCCAACGCCAGGGGGCCTACGAGCAGTACTTC. Residues: CASSQRQGAYEQYF.

This chain uses TRBV7-8 with TRBJ1-1; tentative D call: TRBD1 (5 bases). The V end lost 1 base, the J end lost 2 bases, and 8 bases lay between the germline ends. This CDR3 is 14 amino acids long. Germline assignment: CDR1 SGHVS and CDR2 FQNEAQ. The CDR3, as DNA: TGTGCCAGCAGCTTAGGACAGACAAACACTGAAGCTTTCTTT. This gives the protein CASSLGQTNTEAFF. Supplemented by reference TRBV7-8 and TRBJ1-1, the full variable domain reads GAGVSQSPRYKVAKRGQDVALRCDPISGHVSLFWYQQALGQGPEFLTYFQNEAQLDKSGLPSDRFFAERPEGSVSTLKIQRTQQEDSAVYLCASSLGQTNTEAFFGQGTRLTVV.

This chain uses TRBV9 with TRBJ1-6, with 8 bases matching TRBD1. CDR3 size: 15 residues. Germline CDR1 and CDR2: SGDLS and YYNGEE. After removal of 3 bases from V and 8 bases from J, the junction contained 7 bases not matched to a gene. For the CDR3, the DNA is TGTGCCAGCAGCGAAGGCAGGGGGCAGGATTCACCCCTCCACTTT. Translated: CASSEGRGQDSPLHF.

The chain is built from TRBV9 and TRBJ2-3, with a tentative D call TRBD2 (7 bases). The germline V gene has CDR1 SGDLS and CDR2 YYNGEE. This CDR3 has 15 residues. The V end was cut by 3 bases, the J end by 4 bases, with 15 bases between. The CDR3 DNA follows: TGTGCCAGCAGCGCCGCCGGGGGGCCCCCAGATACGCAGTATTTT. Translation gives CASSAAGGPPDTQYF.

The V call is TRBV11-2, the J call TRBJ1-3; D call uncertain. Germline V gene data show CDR1 as SGHAT and CDR2 as FQNNGV. Trimming removed 5 bases at V and 2 bases at J, with 22 bases between. The CDR3 covers 18 residues. Written as DNA, the CDR3 is TGTGCCAGCAGCCCTAGAGGGCCACAGCTTGGGGCTGGAAACACCATATATTTT. Translating gives CASSPRGPQLGAGNTIYF.

This chain links TRBV7-8 with TRBJ1-4, with 7 bases fitting TRBD1. The CDR3 has 15 amino acids. The V and J ends lost 5 bases and 5 bases, in that order; junction bases with no gene match: 8. Germline loops: CDR1 SGHVS, CDR2 FQNEAQ. CDR3 nucleotides: TGTGCCAGCAGCCCGGGACAGACCCCGAATGAAAAACTGTTTTTT. Translation gives CASSPGQTPNEKLFF.

The chain links TRBV7-2 to TRBJ2-3; 9 nucleotides line up with TRBD1. This CDR3 contains 15 residues. Germline CDR1 reads SGHTA; CDR2 reads FQGNSA. The J segment lost 3 bases and the V segment lost 4 bases, leaving 5 bases of the junction unmatched. The CDR3 region has the DNA TGTGCCAGCAGCTCCGACAGGGGGAAAACAGATACGCAGTATTTT. Amino acids: CASSSDRGKTDTQYF.

The chain combines TRBV9 with TRBJ2-1; 10 bases align to TRBD1. With 2 bases clipped from V and 6 bases from J, the junction kept 5 bases outside the gene matches. Germline CDR1 and CDR2: SGDLS and YYNGEE. This CDR3 is built from 15 residues. The CDR3 DNA follows: TGTGCCAGCAGCGTCGACGGGGACAGGGGCAATGAGCAGTTCTTC. It is translated as CASSVDGDRGNEQFF.

The gene calls are TRBV7-9 and TRBJ2-3; D is unclear. The CDR3 is 13 residues long. The ends were cut back, 5 bases at V and 2 bases at J, with 8 bases in the middle. Germline loops: CDR1 SEHNR, CDR2 FQNEAQ (reference sequence). The DNA for the CDR3 is TGTGCCAGCAGCCTAAGTTACACAGATACGCAGTATTTT. Its translation: CASSLSYTDTQYF.

V and J are TRBV25-1 and TRBJ1-2; D is unresolved. V was pared by 1 base and J by 3 bases, with 12 bases between. CDR3 length: 15 amino acids. Germline V gene data show CDR1 as MGHDK and CDR2 as SYGVNS. The CDR3 loop reads CASSESEGKHYGYTF. The CDR3 coding sequence is TGTGCCAGCAGTGAATCCGAGGGAAAACACTATGGCTACACCTTC.